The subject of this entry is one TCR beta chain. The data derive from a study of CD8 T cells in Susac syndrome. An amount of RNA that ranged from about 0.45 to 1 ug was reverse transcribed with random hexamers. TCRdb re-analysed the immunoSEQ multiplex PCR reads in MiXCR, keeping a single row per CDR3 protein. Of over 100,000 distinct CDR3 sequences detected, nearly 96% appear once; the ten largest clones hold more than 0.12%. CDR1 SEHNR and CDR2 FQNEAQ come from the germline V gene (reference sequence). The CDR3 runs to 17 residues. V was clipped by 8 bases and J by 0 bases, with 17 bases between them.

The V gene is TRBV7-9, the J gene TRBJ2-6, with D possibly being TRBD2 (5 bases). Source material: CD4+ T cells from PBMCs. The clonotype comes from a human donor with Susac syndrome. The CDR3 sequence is CASASGFLSSGANVLTF. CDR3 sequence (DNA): TGTGCCAGCGCCTCGGGGTTTTTGAGCTCTGGGGCCAACGTCCTGACTTTC.